This T cell receptor (beta chain) was recovered during a study of cytomegalovirus exposure and HLA in healthy donors. Study-level results: Accurate prediction of most subjects' HLA-A and HLA-B alleles from TCR beta sequences was reported. It was reportedly the case that the classifier diagnosed cytomegalovirus status with high specificity and sensitivity. The majority of CMV-associated TCR beta chains were reported as apparently HLA-restricted in a later analysis.

Points on this clone: Its antigen is undetermined.

CDR1 is MNHEY, CDR2 SVGAGI, per germline. This CDR3 has 16 amino acids. With 2 bases removed from V and 4 bases from J, the gap between germline ends came to 17 bases. The PCR was carried out with 60 Vbeta primers and 13 Jbeta primers. Assay: immunoSEQ multiplex PCR; the TCRdb copy retains only in-frame clones and omits some. Among around 150,000 clones listed, about 80% were seen once. Specimen: PBMCs. The source of this sequence is a man between 25 and 39 years old in good health and CMV-seropositive. This chain uses TRBV6-5 with TRBJ2-5; D may be TRBD2 (7 bases). CDR3 sequence (DNA): TGTGCCAGCAGTTACGGGGGGGGAGGGGGAGGAGAGACCCAGTACTTC. This gives the protein CASSYGGGGGGETQYF.